Shown below are 18 T cell receptor beta chains from a single sample sequenced in a study of T-cell reconstitution after alpha-beta-depleted transplantation in children. A library of TCRbeta sequences, prepared with unique molecular identifiers, was generated. TCRdb reanalysed the PCR reads using MiXCR and keeps one entry per CDR3 protein. Among roughly 120,000 distinct CDR3 sequences listed, around 23% were seen once. The specimen comprised PBMCs, mostly from graft donor cells, sampled 180 days after TCRalphabeta/CD19-depleted stem cell transplant. The origin of the receptors is a male patient aged 2 to 10 who had a stem cell transplant for chronic granulomatous disease, so the T cells may come from the graft donor.

This clonotype occurred many times. This chain joins TRBV5-1 and TRBJ2-4; TRBD2 is a possible D gene (6 bases). Trimming stripped 0 bases from V and 0 bases from J, with 10 bases between. Germline CDR1 is SGHRS and CDR2 is YFSETQ. CDR3 length: 16 residues. CDR3 bases: TGCGCCAGCAGCTTGGCGGGCGGGGAAGCCAAAAACATTCAGTACTTC. Its translation is CASSLAGGEAKNIQYF.

This clonotype has at least ten counts. This chain links TRBV7-9 with TRBJ2-7, with D tentatively TRBD1 (5 bases). V was pared by 3 bases and J by 2 bases, with 11 bases between. CDR1 and CDR2 (germline): SEHNR, FQNEAQ (reference sequence). The CDR3 runs 14 residues. CDR3 sequence: CASSFPGPTYEQYF. As DNA, the CDR3 is TGTGCCAGCAGCTTCCCAGGGCCTACCTACGAGCAGTACTTC.

This clonotype came up a few times. This chain links TRBV20-1 with TRBJ2-1; weak D call: TRBD2 (5 bases). The length of the CDR3 is 11 residues. V was clipped by 3 bases and J by 9 bases, with 9 bases between them. The germline CDR1 and CDR2 sequences are DFQATT and SNEGSKA (reference sequence). CDR3 protein: CSASGRAEQFF. The DNA for the CDR3 is TGCAGTGCTAGTGGGCGGGCTGAGCAGTTCTTC.

Here the CDR3 DNA reads TGCGCCAGCACCCTCCCCGGGCGGGGGCCTTACAATGAGCAGTTCTTC. This translates into CASTLPGRGPYNEQFF. This chain uses TRBV10-2 with TRBJ2-1, with D perhaps matching TRBD2 (7 bases). V was shortened by 7 bases and J by 4 bases, with 20 bases between the two germline ends. CDR3 size: 16 residues. Germline V gives CDR1 WSHSY, CDR2 SAAADI.

This clonotype was found a few times. The chain uses TRBV7-3 and TRBJ2-1, with TRBD2 matching over 10 bases. CDR3 length: 17 residues. Trimming removed 5 bases from V and 3 bases from J; junction bases left unmatched: 10. The germline CDR1 and CDR2 sequences are SGHTA and FQGTGA. The CDR3 is CASSPLAGVPYYNEQFF. The CDR3 region has the DNA TGTGCCAGCAGCCCCCTAGCGGGAGTCCCGTACTACAATGAGCAGTTCTTC.

This clonotype appeared many times. The chain recombines TRBV7-2 with TRBJ2-5, with 10 bases that match TRBD2. Germline V gene data show CDR1 as SGHTA and CDR2 as FQGNSA. This CDR3 has 15 residues. With 4 bases clipped from V and 9 bases from J, the junction kept 11 bases outside the gene matches. CDR3 residues: CASSSDSGGPGAQYF. Written as DNA, the CDR3 is TGTGCCAGCAGCTCTGATAGCGGGGGGCCGGGGGCCCAGTACTTC.

This clonotype has only a few counts. V is TRBV20-1 and J is TRBJ2-3, with TRBD2 matching 10 bases. The V and J ends lost 5 bases and 0 bases, in that order; junction bases with no gene match: 5. This CDR3 is built from 15 residues. The germline CDR1 and CDR2 sequences are DFQATT and SNEGSKA (reference sequence). The CDR3 DNA reads as TGCAGTGCTTCCGTACTAGCGGGGAGCACAGATACGCAGTATTTT. It codes for CSASVLAGSTDTQYF.

Note on this clonotype: This sequence may be a read error, since a much larger clone differs from it by one base. The CDR3 DNA reads as TGTGCCAGCAGTTTTATGGGCGTAGAAGCCAAAAACAGTCAGTACTTC. Translating it yields CASSFMGVEAKNSQYF. The rearrangement uses TRBV12-3 or TRBV12-4 and TRBJ2-4; D unclear. The CDR3 covers 16 residues.

In this sample, this clonotype turned up once. The chain has TRBV12-3 or TRBV12-4 and TRBJ2-1; 13 positions match TRBD2. The junction had 17 bases not matched to a gene; V was cut back by 1 base and J by 2 bases. The CDR3 contains 22 residues. The CDR3 sequence is CASSLGDLIVGTSGATYNEQFF. CDR3 nucleotides: TGTGCCAGCAGTTTAGGGGACCTGATTGTTGGGACTAGCGGGGCTACCTACAATGAGCAGTTCTTC.

Details on this clonotype: A read error may be the cause here, since a much bigger clone is one base away. The V gene is TRBV19, the J gene TRBJ2-6, with D possibly being TRBD2 (6 bases). The CDR3 extends over 16 amino acids. Germline CDR1 LNHDA, CDR2 SQIVND (reference sequence). CDR3 protein: CASSIFGDSGANGLTF. DNA of the CDR3: TGTGCCAGTAGTATCTTCGGGGACTCTGGGGCCAACGGCCTGACTTTC.

The chain combines TRBV20-1 with TRBJ2-2; 13 nucleotides agree with TRBD2. Germline V gene lookup returns CDR1 DFQATT and CDR2 SNEGSKA (reference sequence). The CDR3 covers 16 residues. V lost 0 bases and J lost 3; bases outside the gene matches: 1. CDR3 nucleotide sequence: TGCAGTGCTAGAGAAGGACTAGCGGGAGACACCGGGGAGCTGTTTTTT. Its translation is CSAREGLAGDTGELFF.

In this sample, this clonotype turned up a few times. J is TRBJ1-5 and V is TRBV30, with unresolved D. This CDR3 region has 14 residues. Trimming took 4 bases from V and 1 from J, leaving 11 bases between them. The germline CDR1 and CDR2 sequences are GTSNPN and SVGIG (reference sequence). This chain's CDR3 is CAWTAHGSNQPQHF. DNA of the CDR3: TGTGCCTGGACCGCCCATGGGAGCAATCAGCCCCAGCATTTT.

Only a few counts were recorded for this clonotype. This chain joins TRBV9 and TRBJ2-1; no firm D call. Germline CDR1 is SGDLS and CDR2 is YYNGEE. The CDR3 spans 14 residues. V dropped 4 bases and J dropped 0 bases, with 8 bases sitting between them. CDR3 sequence: CASSTTNSYNEQFF. The CDR3 DNA follows: TGTGCCAGCAGCACGACCAACTCCTACAATGAGCAGTTCTTC.

This clonotype was counted a single time. The chain recombines TRBV5-4 with TRBJ2-5, with D possibly being TRBD1 or TRBD2 (5 bases each). Germline V lookup: CDR1 SGHNT, CDR2 YYREEE (reference sequence). This CDR3 spans 14 amino acids. V lost 1 base, J lost 5 bases, and 12 bases lay in between. CDR3 sequence (DNA): TGTGCCAGCAGCTTGCTTCAGGGCGGGGAGACCCAGTACTTC. It codes for CASSLLQGGETQYF.

The V gene is TRBV7-8, the J gene TRBJ2-3, with a possible D match to TRBD1 (5 bases). The V gene's germline CDR1 is SGHVS and CDR2 FQNEAQ. This CDR3 has 15 amino acids. Trimming took off 3 bases at V and 0 bases at J, with 10 bases between the two ends. The CDR3 nucleotides read TGTGCCAGCAGCTTGGGGCAGCATAGCACAGATACGCAGTATTTT. Encoded protein: CASSLGQHSTDTQYF.

This clonotype was observed a few times. The chain is built from TRBV15 and TRBJ2-2; D call uncertain. V was clipped by 0 bases and J by 4 bases, with 9 bases between them. Germline CDR1 reads LNHNV; CDR2 reads YYDKDF (reference sequence). The CDR3 is 15 residues long. In nucleotides, the CDR3 is TGTGCCACCAGCAGAGACAGACGAGGCACCGGGGAGCTGTTTTTT. Its protein product is CATSRDRRGTGELFF. The whole variable domain, filled in from reference TRBV15 and TRBJ2-2, reads DAMVIQNPRYQVTQFGKPVTLSCSQTLNHNVMYWYQQKSSQAPKLLFHYYDKDFNNEADTPDNFQSRRPNTSFCFLDIRSPGLGDTAMYLCATSRDRRGTGELFFGEGSRLTVL.

The V and J genes are TRBV3-1 and TRBJ2-7; no definite D call. The V end was cut by 4 bases, the J end by 5 bases, with 6 bases between. Germline V gives CDR1 LGHDT, CDR2 YNNKEL (reference sequence). This CDR3 is 11 amino acids long. The CDR3 reads CASSRGNEQYF. The CDR3 bases are TGTGCCAGCAGCCGGGGAAACGAGCAGTACTTC.

This clonotype was counted ten times or more. The rearrangement uses TRBV5-1 and TRBJ2-7; 12 bases are a match to TRBD2. The CDR3 sequence is 17 residues long. The germline gives CDR1 SGHRS, CDR2 YFSETQ. With 2 bases clipped from V and 2 bases from J, the junction kept 8 bases outside the gene matches. The DNA of the CDR3 is TGCGCCAGCAGCTTTATGCCTAGCGGGAGGGAGCCCTACGAGCAGTACTTC. Its protein product is CASSFMPSGREPYEQYF.